The source of this T cell receptor beta chain is a study of early stage breast cancer tumors. Study results and limitations: Tumor and normal breast were distinguished via blood comparison in about 90% of the 16 patients. Tumors had roughly 2.6-fold higher T cell density than normal breast.

Here immunoSEQ multiplex PCR was the method, and the copy in TCRdb shows in-frame clones only, minus some. The data contain about 63,000 clones, 70% to 80% of them singletons. As for this clone: Its target is unknown.

The V end was cut by 1 base, the J end by 4 bases, with 6 bases between. Germline CDR1 is SGHTA and CDR2 is FQGTGA. The CDR3 is 13 amino acids. This TCR was recovered from a person under 45 with breast cancer. The sample was blood. The chain joins TRBV7-3 to TRBJ2-3; a possible D gene is TRBD2 (5 bases). CDR3: CASSLKGADTQYF. The CDR3 coding sequence is TGTGCCAGCAGCTTAAAGGGAGCAGATACGCAGTATTTT.